This TCR beta chain stems from a study of Ad26.COV2.S vaccination and SARS-CoV-2 variants. Study-wide context: The vaccine Ad26.COV2.S was put into the muscle once, or twice with 56 days between.

Points from the study as a whole: Vaccine and placebo recipients had similar non-spike TCR breadth.

Treatment meaning: around 19 received Ad26.COV2.S at low or high dose, single or two shots; several received placebo; per-sample allocation not given. Repertoires come from day 63 after the first vaccine or placebo injection. CDR1 is LNHDA, CDR2 SQIVND, per germline (reference sequence). CDR3 length equals 15 residues. Trimming cost V 3 bases and J 6 bases; bases outside gene matches: 6. For this clone: Its antigen is undetermined.

Profiling relied on immunoSEQ multiplex PCR, and the TCRdb table lists in-frame clones only, not all of them. The data contain around 370,000 clones, roughly 84% of them seen just once; the ten biggest clones take up 3.3%. The origin of this receptor is a person between 18 and 59 years old who received the Ad26.COV2.S COVID-19 vaccine or a placebo. The chain recombines TRBV19 with TRBJ2-2; TRBD2 matches at 8 bases. This specimen was peripheral blood, taken in a trial of Ad26.COV2.S vaccine versus placebo. Here the CDR3 DNA reads TGTGCCAGTAGTATTCCCGGGGGGGCCGCCGGGGAGCTGTTTTTT. It codes for CASSIPGGAAGELFF.